The clone carrying this T cell receptor (beta chain) was recorded at least ten times. Its antigen remains unidentified. The protocol was immunoSEQ multiplex PCR, while the TCRdb copy is restricted to in-frame clones and leaves out a portion. Listed for the sample are thousands of clones, none seen a single time. Busulfan-fludarabine conditioning, marrow transplant, and cyclophosphamide on days +3 and +4 were administered. The entry originates in a study of T cells after posttransplantation cyclophosphamide. Study results and limitations: Recipient CMV seropositivity and CMV reactivation strongly tracked TRB clonality. Tissue-infiltrating T cells from skin or gut overlapped little with blood T cells. Later blood repertoires were often dominated by clones from the donor CD8+ memory compartment.

The CDR3 length is 15 residues. The germline V and J ends were trimmed by 10 bases and 0 bases, with 17 bases remaining between them. The V gene's germline CDR1 is LNHDA and CDR2 SQIVND (reference sequence). The sequence was obtained from a male patient between 25 and 39 years old who received an allogeneic stem cell transplant from a related donor, was CMV-positive, and had acute GVHD only. The graft donor may account for some of the T cells. This material consisted of PBMCs, taken after allogeneic stem cell transplant with posttransplant cyclophosphamide. This chain joins TRBV19 and TRBJ2-3; D not certain. CDR3 sequence: CATLPSGRSTDTQYF. The CDR3, as DNA: TGTGCCACTCTCCCCTCTGGCAGGAGCACAGATACGCAGTATTTT.